This T cell receptor (beta chain) was observed in a study of molecular identifiers for immune sequencing clone quantification. This clonotype has a handful of counts. The CDR3 totals 15 residues. The germline gives CDR1 SGHTA, CDR2 FQGTGA. Germline trimming cut 4 bases from V and 2 bases from J; bases unmatched to any gene: 7. TCRdb recomputed calls from the PCR reads with MiXCR, one row per CDR3 protein. The repertoire holds hundreds of thousands of distinct CDR3 sequences, with roughly 25% as singletons. V and J are TRBV7-3 and TRBJ2-5; 7 bases align to TRBD1. The sequencing input was naive CD8+ T cells from blood, with Jurkat cell RNA spiked in. Subset meaning: FACS-sorted CD8+CD4-CCR7+CD45RA+ naive T cells. The TCR comes from a human donor in good health. Some libraries in this study had Jurkat cell RNA spiked in. CDR3: CASSYRDRVQETQYF. The CDR3 region has the DNA TGTGCCAGCAGCTACCGGGACAGAGTTCAAGAGACCCAGTACTTC. Based on the CDR3 plus reference TRBV7-3 and TRBJ2-5, the full variable domain is GAGVSQTPSNKVTEKGKYVELRCDPISGHTALYWYRQSLGQGPEFLIYFQGTGAADDSGLPNDRFFAVRPEGSVSTLKIQRTERGDSAVYLCASSYRDRVQETQYFGPGTRLLVL.